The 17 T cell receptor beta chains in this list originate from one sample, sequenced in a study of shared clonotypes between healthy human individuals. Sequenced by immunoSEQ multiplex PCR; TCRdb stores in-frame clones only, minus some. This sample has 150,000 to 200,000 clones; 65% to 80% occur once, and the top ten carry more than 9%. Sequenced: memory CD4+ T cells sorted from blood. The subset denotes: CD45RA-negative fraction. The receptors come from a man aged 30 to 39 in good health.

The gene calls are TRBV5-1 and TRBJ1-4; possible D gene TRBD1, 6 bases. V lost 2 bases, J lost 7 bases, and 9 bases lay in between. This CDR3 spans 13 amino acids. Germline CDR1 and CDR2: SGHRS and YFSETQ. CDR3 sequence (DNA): TGCGCCAGCAGCTTAGGGGGATTTGAAAAACTGTTTTTT. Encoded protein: CASSLGGFEKLFF.

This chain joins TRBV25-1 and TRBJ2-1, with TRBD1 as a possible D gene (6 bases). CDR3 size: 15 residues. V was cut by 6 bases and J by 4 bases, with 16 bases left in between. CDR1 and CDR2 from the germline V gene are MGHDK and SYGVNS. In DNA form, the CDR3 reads TGTGCCAGCAGGGATAGTGGGGGCACGTACAATGAGCAGTTCTTC. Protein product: CASRDSGGTYNEQFF.

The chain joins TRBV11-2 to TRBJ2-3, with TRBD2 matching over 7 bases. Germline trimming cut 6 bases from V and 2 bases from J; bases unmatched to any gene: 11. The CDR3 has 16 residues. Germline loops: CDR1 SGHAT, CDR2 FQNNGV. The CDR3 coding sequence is TGTGCCAGCAGTCGCCGGCCCGGGACTACCACAGATACGCAGTATTTT. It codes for CASSRRPGTTTDTQYF.

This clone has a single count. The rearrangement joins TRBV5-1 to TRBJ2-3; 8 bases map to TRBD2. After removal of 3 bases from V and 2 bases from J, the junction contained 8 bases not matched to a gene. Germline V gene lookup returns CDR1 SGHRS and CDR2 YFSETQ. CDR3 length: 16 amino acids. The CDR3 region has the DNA TGCGCCAGCAGCTCTACCGGGACTAGAATCACAGATACGCAGTATTTT. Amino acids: CASSSTGTRITDTQYF.

In nucleotides, the CDR3 is TGTGCCATCAGTGAGAGAGGAGAGACCCAGTACTTC. It translates to CAISERGETQYF. V and J are TRBV10-3 and TRBJ2-5; unclear D gene. V gave up 2 bases and J gave up 4 bases, with 5 bases separating them. This CDR3 has 12 residues. CDR1 ENHRY and CDR2 SYGVKD come from the germline V gene.

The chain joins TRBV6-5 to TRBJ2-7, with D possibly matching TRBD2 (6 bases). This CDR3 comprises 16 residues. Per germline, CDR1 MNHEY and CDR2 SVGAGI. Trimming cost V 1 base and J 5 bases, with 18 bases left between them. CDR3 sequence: CASSYLNWRDGDEQYF. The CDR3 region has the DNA TGTGCCAGCAGTTACTTGAACTGGCGGGATGGCGACGAGCAGTACTTC.

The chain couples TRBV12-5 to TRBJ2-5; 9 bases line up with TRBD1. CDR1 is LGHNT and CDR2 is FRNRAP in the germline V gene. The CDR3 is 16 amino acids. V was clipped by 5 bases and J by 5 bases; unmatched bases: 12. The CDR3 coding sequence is TGTGCTAGTGGTACGAGACAGGGGGTGGATTTGGAGACCCAGTACTTC. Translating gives CASGTRQGVDLETQYF. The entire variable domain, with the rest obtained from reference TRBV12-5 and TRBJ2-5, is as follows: DARVTQTPRHKVTEMGQEVTMRCQPILGHNTVFWYRQTMMQGLELLAYFRNRAPLDDSGMPKDRFSAEMPDATLATLKIQPSEPRDSAVYFCASGTRQGVDLETQYFGPGTRLLVL.

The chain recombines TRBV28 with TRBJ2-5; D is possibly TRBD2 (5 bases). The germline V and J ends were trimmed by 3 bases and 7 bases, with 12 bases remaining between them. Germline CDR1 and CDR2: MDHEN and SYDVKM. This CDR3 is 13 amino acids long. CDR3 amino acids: CASSFEGVGTQYF. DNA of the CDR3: TGTGCCAGCAGTTTTGAGGGCGTAGGGACCCAGTACTTC. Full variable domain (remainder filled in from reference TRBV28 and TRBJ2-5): DVKVTQSSRYLVKRTGEKVFLECVQDMDHENMFWYRQDPGLGLRLIYFSYDVKMKEKGDIPEGYSVSREKKERFSLILESASTNQTSMYLCASSFEGVGTQYFGPGTRLLVL.

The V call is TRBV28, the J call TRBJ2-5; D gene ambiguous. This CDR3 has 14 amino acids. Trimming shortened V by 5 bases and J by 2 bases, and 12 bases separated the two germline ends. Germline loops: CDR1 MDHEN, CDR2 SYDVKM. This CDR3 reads CASSRVGNQETQYF. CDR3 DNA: TGTGCCAGCAGTCGCGTAGGTAATCAAGAGACCCAGTACTTC.

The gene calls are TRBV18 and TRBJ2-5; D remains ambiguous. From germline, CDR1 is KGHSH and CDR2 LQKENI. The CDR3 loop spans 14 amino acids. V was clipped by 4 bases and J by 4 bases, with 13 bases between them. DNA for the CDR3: TGTGCCAGCTCACTAGGGCCGGTAGGAGAGACCCAGTACTTC. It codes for CASSLGPVGETQYF. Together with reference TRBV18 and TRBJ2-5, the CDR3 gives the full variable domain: NAGVMQNPRHLVRRRGQEARLRCSPMKGHSHVYWYRQLPEEGLKFMVYLQKENIIDESGMPKERFSAEFPKEGPSILRIQQVVRGDSAAYFCASSLGPVGETQYFGPGTRLLVL.

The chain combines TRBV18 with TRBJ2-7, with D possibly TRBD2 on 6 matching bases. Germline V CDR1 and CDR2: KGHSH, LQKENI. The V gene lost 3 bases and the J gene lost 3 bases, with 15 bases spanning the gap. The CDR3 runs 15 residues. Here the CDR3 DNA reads TGTGCCAGCTCACCTTCCGGGACCGGGGGCTACGAGCAGTACTTC. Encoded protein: CASSPSGTGGYEQYF.

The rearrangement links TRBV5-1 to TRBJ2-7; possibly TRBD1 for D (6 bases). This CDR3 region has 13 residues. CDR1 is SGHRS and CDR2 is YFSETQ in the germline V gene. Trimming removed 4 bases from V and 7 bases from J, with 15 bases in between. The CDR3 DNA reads TGCGCCAGCAGCGAACAAACAGGGAAAGAGCAGTACTTC. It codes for CASSEQTGKEQYF.

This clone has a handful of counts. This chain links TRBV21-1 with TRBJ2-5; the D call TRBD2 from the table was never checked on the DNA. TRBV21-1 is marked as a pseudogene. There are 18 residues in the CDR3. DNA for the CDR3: TGTGCCAGCAGCAAGAGGACTAGTAGGGGCTTGTACCAAGAGACCCAGTACTTC. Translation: CASSKRTSRGLYQETQYF.

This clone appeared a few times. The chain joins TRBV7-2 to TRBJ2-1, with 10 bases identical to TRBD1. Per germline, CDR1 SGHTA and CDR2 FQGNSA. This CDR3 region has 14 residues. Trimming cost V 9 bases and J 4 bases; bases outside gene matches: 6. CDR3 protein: CASTGDRGYNEQFF. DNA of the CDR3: TGTGCCAGTACTGGGGACAGGGGATACAATGAGCAGTTCTTC.

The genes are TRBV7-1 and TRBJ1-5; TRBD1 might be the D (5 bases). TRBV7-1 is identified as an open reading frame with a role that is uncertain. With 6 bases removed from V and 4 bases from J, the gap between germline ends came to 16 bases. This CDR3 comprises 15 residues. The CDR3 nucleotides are TGTGCCAGCAGTTTAGGGGCCAGGGAGAATCAGCCCCAGCATTTT. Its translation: CASSLGARENQPQHF.

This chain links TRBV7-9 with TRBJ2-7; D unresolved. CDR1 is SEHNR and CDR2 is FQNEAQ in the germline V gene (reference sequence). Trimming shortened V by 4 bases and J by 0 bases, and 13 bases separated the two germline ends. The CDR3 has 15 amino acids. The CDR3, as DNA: TGTGCCAGCAGCTCCGCTCAGAGGAGCTCCTACGAGCAGTACTTC. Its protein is CASSSAQRSSYEQYF.

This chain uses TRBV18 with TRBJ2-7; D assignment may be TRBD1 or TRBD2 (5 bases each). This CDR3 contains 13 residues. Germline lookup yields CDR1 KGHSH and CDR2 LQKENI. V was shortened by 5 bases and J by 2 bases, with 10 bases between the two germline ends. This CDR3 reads CASSAGSTYEQYF. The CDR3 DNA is TGTGCCAGCTCAGCAGGGAGTACCTACGAGCAGTACTTC.